One sample yielded the 9 T cell receptor beta chains listed below, sequenced in a study of CD4 T cells in relation to SARS-CoV-2 and coronaviruses (dated by TCRdb to the early 2020s). The library came from the immunoSEQ multiplex PCR assay. TCRdb's version of the immuneACCESS table is confined to in-frame rearrangements and falls short of the full clone set. An unresolved V gene accounts for under half of the shortfall where checked; the remainder is of unknown origin. The sample contains under 65,000 clones, roughly 89% of them found a single time. The ten largest account for about 1.5% of the sample. CD4+ T cells from unexposed donors were collected before the COVID-19 pandemic (2011-2018). The sequenced material came from memory CD4+ T cells from PBMCs. What the cell subset or site label conveys for this sample: memory (non-naive) CD4+ T cells. These receptors came from a human donor in good health.

In nucleotides, the CDR3 is TGTGCCAGCAGGATTTTCGACCCGAGCTCCTACAATGAGCAGTTCTTC. It is translated as CASRIFDPSSYNEQFF. The chain combines TRBV5-6 with TRBJ2-1; no reliable D call. V was cut by 5 bases and J by 0 bases, with 15 bases left in between. Looked up from germline, CDR1 is SGHDT and CDR2 is YYEEEE. The CDR3 contains 16 residues.

The sample holds one count of this clone. The chain is built from TRBV7-3 and TRBJ1-1; D unclear. The CDR3 covers 13 residues. Germline CDR1 is SGHTA and CDR2 is FQGTGA. V lost 5 bases and J 1 base, leaving 8 bases between the germline ends. The chain's CDR3 is CASSTRGNTEAFF. CDR3 nucleotide sequence: TGTGCCAGCAGCACCCGGGGGAACACTGAAGCTTTCTTT.

CDR3 region: CAWGTGRFLGQYF. CDR3 in DNA: TGTGCCTGGGGGACAGGGAGATTTCTTGGGCAGTACTTC. The V and J genes are TRBV30 and TRBJ2-7; 9 bases match TRBD1. CDR3 size: 13 residues. The trim removed 5 bases at V and 9 bases at J, leaving 11 bases unmatched. Germline V gene sequence: CDR1 GTSNPN, CDR2 SVGIG (reference sequence).

The genes are TRBV28 and TRBJ1-6; the D is unclear. This CDR3 is built from 12 residues. The ends were cut back, 8 bases at V and 7 bases at J, with 9 bases in the middle. Germline CDR1 and CDR2: MDHEN and SYDVKM. CDR3 sequence reads: CASRAPNSPLHF. CDR3 sequence (DNA): TGTGCCAGCCGGGCCCCAAATTCACCCCTCCACTTT.

This clone was found once. CDR3 sequence: CASSQEWTSPEQYF. CDR3 in DNA: TGTGCCAGCAGCCAAGAGTGGACTAGCCCCGAGCAGTACTTC. The chain employs TRBV3-1 (or the pseudogene TRBV3-2) and TRBJ2-7; 8 bases agree with TRBD2. Germline CDR1 reads LGHDT; CDR2 reads YNNKEL (reference sequence). CDR3 length: 14 residues. Trimming cost V 0 bases and J 6 bases; bases outside gene matches: 4.

This chain connects TRBV19 to TRBJ2-7; no firm D call. Germline V CDR1 and CDR2: LNHDA, SQIVND (reference sequence). V shed 5 bases and J shed 0 bases, with 8 bases lying between them. The CDR3 sequence is 13 residues long. In nucleotides, the CDR3 is TGTGCCAGTAGTTCTCTGGTCTCCTACGAGCAGTACTTC. Translation: CASSSLVSYEQYF.

This CDR3 reads CASGQDANTEAFF. The CDR3 bases are TGCGCCAGCGGGCAGGACGCGAACACTGAAGCTTTCTTT. This sequence joins TRBV5-1 and TRBJ1-1; D gene uncertain. Per the germline V gene, CDR1 is SGHRS and CDR2 is YFSETQ. The CDR3 spans 13 residues. V was cut by 7 bases and J by 1 base, with 11 bases left in between.

The J gene is TRBJ2-7, the V gene TRBV7-9; TRBD2 matches 8 bases. Germline CDR1 reads SEHNR; CDR2 reads FQNEAQ (reference sequence). The CDR3 has 15 amino acids. After removal of 1 base from V and 0 bases from J, the junction contained 2 bases not matched to a gene. CDR3 coding DNA: TGTGCCAGCAGCTTAGGGAGCGGGAGCTCCTACGAGCAGTACTTC. Protein: CASSLGSGSSYEQYF. The whole variable domain, remainder taken from reference TRBV7-9 and TRBJ2-7, is DTGVSQNPRHKITKRGQNVTFRCDPISEHNRLYWYRQTLGQGPEFLTYFQNEAQLEKSRLLSDRFSAERPKGSFSTLEIQRTEQGDSAMYLCASSLGSGSSYEQYFGPGTRLTVT.

The rearrangement links TRBV30 to TRBJ2-3; possible D gene TRBD2, 6 bases. Trimming stripped 2 bases from V and 5 bases from J, with 14 bases between. CDR1 GTSNPN and CDR2 SVGIG come from the germline V gene (reference sequence). This CDR3 has 14 amino acids. CDR3 sequence: CAWSQDGRGDTQYF. The CDR3 nucleotides are TGTGCCTGGAGTCAGGATGGGCGGGGAGATACGCAGTATTTT. Combining the CDR3 with reference TRBV30 and TRBJ2-3 gives the whole variable domain SQTIHQWPATLVQPVGSPLSLECTVEGTSNPNLYWYRQAAGRGLQLLFYSVGIGQISSEVPQNLSASRPQDRQFILSSKKLLLSDSGFYLCAWSQDGRGDTQYFGPGTRLTVL.